These 12 T cell receptor beta chains were sequenced from one sample in a study of fetal regulatory T cell absence and autoimmunity. Sequenced by immunoSEQ multiplex PCR; TCRdb stores in-frame clones only, minus some. This sample yields more than 85,000 clones, of which more than 70% are seen a single time; 2% belongs to the top ten. Sequencing used pancreas tissue. The receptors were gathered from a male donor with IPEX syndrome.

The chain carries TRBV2 and TRBJ2-2; 11 bases agree with TRBD2. The J segment lost 7 bases and the V segment lost 1 base, leaving 11 bases of the junction unmatched. The CDR3 spans 18 residues. Germline V gene data show CDR1 as SNHLY and CDR2 as FYNNEI. The CDR3 DNA reads as TGTGCCAGCAGTGAAGTAGCGGGGGGGCCTATTGCGGACGGGGAGCTGTTTTTT. Translation gives CASSEVAGGPIADGELFF.

The CDR3 protein is CASSLGGLAQETQYF. CDR3 nucleotides: TGTGCCAGCAGCTTAGGGGGACTAGCTCAAGAGACCCAGTACTTC. This rearrangement joins TRBV11-3 to TRBJ2-5; 9 bases agree with TRBD2. Germline V gene lookup returns CDR1 SGHNT and CDR2 YENEEA. The CDR3 covers 15 residues. J gave up 2 bases and V 1 base, and 2 bases lay outside the gene matches.

The CDR3 reads CASSEGPRGQETQYF. In DNA, the CDR3 is TGTGCCAGCAGCGAAGGCCCCCGAGGGCAAGAGACCCAGTACTTC. This chain connects TRBV7-6 to TRBJ2-5; weak D call: TRBD2 (5 bases). The V and J ends lost 5 bases and 2 bases respectively, with 15 bases between them. Per germline, CDR1 SGHVS and CDR2 FNYEAQ. This CDR3 is 15 amino acids long.

This rearrangement joins TRBV6-5 to TRBJ2-7; maybe TRBD2 (6 bases). CDR1 is MNHEY, CDR2 SVGAGI, per germline. V was shortened by 4 bases and J by 0 bases, with 16 bases between the two germline ends. This CDR3 has 16 residues. This chain's CDR3 is CASSWFELAPSYEQYF. The CDR3 DNA follows: TGTGCCAGCAGTTGGTTTGAACTAGCCCCCTCCTACGAGCAGTACTTC.

In regard to this clone: At the DNA level, this CDR3 is encoded by other sequences in the same sample as well. This chain links TRBV9 with TRBJ2-2; D ambiguous. Deletions cut 3 bases from V and 2 bases from J, with 2 bases between. Germline CDR1 reads SGDLS; CDR2 reads YYNGEE. The length of the CDR3 is 12 residues. DNA for the CDR3: TGTGCCAGCAGCGCCAACACCGGGGAGCTGTTTTTT. Its protein is CASSANTGELFF.

The V call is TRBV7-9, the J call TRBJ2-3; 10 bases map to TRBD2. Trimming at V came to 1 base and at J to 1 base, leaving 2 bases not matched to a gene. The germline V gene has CDR1 SEHNR and CDR2 FQNEAQ (reference sequence). The CDR3 sequence is 16 residues long. CDR3 residues: CASSLDLAGGTDTQYF. DNA of the CDR3: TGTGCCAGCAGCTTAGATCTAGCGGGGGGCACAGATACGCAGTATTTT.

This chain connects TRBV5-4 to TRBJ2-1; D gene uncertain. Trimming took 2 bases from V and 7 from J, leaving 10 bases between them. The CDR3 extends over 13 amino acids. Germline assignment: CDR1 SGHNT and CDR2 YYREEE (reference sequence). CDR3 coding DNA: TGTGCCAGCAGCTTTGGTTCACCGAATGAGCAGTTCTTC. Translation gives CASSFGSPNEQFF.

The chain recombines TRBV6-5 with TRBJ1-1; the D gene is possibly TRBD1 (6 bases). This CDR3 is 15 amino acids long. V was pared by 1 base and J by 3 bases, with 12 bases between. The germline gives CDR1 MNHEY, CDR2 SVGAGI. The CDR3 nucleotides are TGTGCCAGCAGTTACTTGGGGGCGAGGGACACTGAAGCTTTCTTT. It is translated as CASSYLGARDTEAFF.

This clone was observed once. This sequence joins TRBV6-5 and TRBJ2-5; 7 bases line up with TRBD1. Trimming took 6 bases from V and 2 from J; bases not matched to a gene: 9. The germline CDR1 and CDR2 sequences are MNHEY and SVGAGI. This CDR3 is 15 amino acids long. CDR3 DNA: TGTGCCAGCAGGAGGACAGGTGGCCTGCAAGAGACCCAGTACTTC. This translates into CASRRTGGLQETQYF.

The chain links TRBV6-1 to TRBJ1-2; possibly TRBD1 for D (5 bases). The CDR3 has 13 residues. CDR1 MNHNS and CDR2 SASEGT come from the germline V gene. The V end was cut by 0 bases, the J end by 7 bases, with 9 bases between. The CDR3 region has the DNA TGTGCCAGCAGTGAAGCGGGGCCTCGTGGCTACACCTTC. This codes for CASSEAGPRGYTF.

V gene TRBV6-1 combines with J gene TRBJ2-7; possibly TRBD1 for D (6 bases). V lost 3 bases, J lost 0 bases, and 12 bases lay in between. The CDR3 runs to 15 residues. The V gene's germline CDR1 is MNHNS and CDR2 SASEGT. CDR3 sequence (DNA): TGTGCCAGCAGTGATCAGGGGCAGGTCTCCTACGAGCAGTACTTC. Its translation: CASSDQGQVSYEQYF.

The CDR3 here is CASGLAGRPQETQYF. The CDR3 bases are TGTGCTAGTGGTTTAGCGGGACGACCACAAGAGACCCAGTACTTC. The V and J genes are TRBV12-5 and TRBJ2-5; 7 nucleotides agree with TRBD2. Trimming cost V 3 bases and J 2 bases; bases outside gene matches: 6. This CDR3 spans 15 amino acids. Germline CDR1 LGHNT, CDR2 FRNRAP.